The present T cell receptor (beta chain) was sequenced within a study of PD-L1 blockade in urothelial cancer (dated by TCRdb to 2016 to 2017). Study-level background: Therapy was started in the mid-2010s for all patients, and atezolizumab 1,200 mg was administered intravenously every 3 weeks. About 90% of the 29 patients were identified as males with urothelial cancer of bladder origin, and a prior smoking history was reported by 18 of 29 patients. Patients had an ECOG performance status of 0 or 1 and had received between 0 and 3 prior chemotherapy regimens. Blood samples were analyzed 3 weeks after the start of treatment (second dose) and 6 weeks after the start of treatment. Blood samples gave a median of 141,255 T cells and approximately 85,000 unique TCRs, with a median clonality of approximately 0.08. Somatic, immune and clinical correlates of response to PD-L1 blockade with atezolizumab in urothelial cancer were the focus of an exploratory multi-omic analysis. Pretreatment tumor samples, along with matched peripheral blood collected serially before and after atezolizumab treatment, underwent TCR sequencing. Durable clinical benefit meant progression-free survival longer than 6 months, and TCR features were also tested against progression-free and overall survival. In the same patients who had TCR sequencing, pretreatment tumors also underwent whole exome sequencing and RNA sequencing. Durable clinical benefit was achieved by nine patients and was not achieved by 20 patients. Around 30 patients had pretreatment blood TCR-seq, about 24 had at least one posttreatment blood collection, and about 24 had tumor TCR-seq.

Synthetic TCR analog templates were spiked into each PCR so that absolute template abundance could be estimated from read counts. The immunoSEQ assay was used to amplify TCRbeta CDR3 regions from genomic DNA with bias-controlled V and J gene primers. Sequencing of rearranged TCRbeta segments was done at approximately 20X coverage. The paper's data handling went like this. Clustering was used to correct sequencing errors, and CDR3s were annotated against IMGT so that V, D and J genes could be assigned. Downstream analyses used only productive TCRbeta rearrangements and left out out-of-frame or stop-codon sequences. Clonality was computed as one minus Shannon entropy normalized by the log of the number of unique productive sequences. Fisher's exact test with Benjamini-Hochberg correction, using a cutoff of adjusted p below 0.01, was how clones that differed between time points or between blood and tumor were identified. In TCRdb, the immuneACCESS table is reduced to in-frame sequences with V and J assigned. These tables do not hold every clone; where another copy was compared, an unresolved V gene accounts for under half, and the others remain unexplained. V and J calls and clone size come straight from that table; D and trimming were deduced from the DNA. Recorded for this sample are about 49,000 clones; less than 85% of them occurred a single time. The ten largest clones capture more than 9% of the sample.

For CDR1 and CDR2, the germline V gene (reference sequence) lists SSHAT and FNYEAQ. Counted from cysteine to phenylalanine, this CDR3 has 14 amino acids. Of the read, only the CDR3 DNA is kept; its 42 bases are in frame from base 1. Concerning this clone: What this receptor recognizes is not known. An end of the junction differs from the germline gene, which may be a read error.

The sample's time point, from its label and the paper: pretreatment peripheral blood. A cohort of some 29 patients with locally advanced or metastatic urothelial carcinoma, treated at Memorial Sloan Kettering on a trial protocol, was included. Peripheral blood mononuclear cells were collected pretreatment and during treatment, with between 1 and 8 total time points per patient. The Qiagen DNeasy Blood extraction kit was used to purify genomic DNA from total PBMCs and tumor samples. PBMCs were collected pretreatment and during treatment, and were isolated and stored as previously described. Overall study outcomes, separate from this receptor: At 3 weeks after the start of treatment, tumor-associated TCR clones in peripheral blood had expanded more in patients with durable benefit (n ≈ 23, p = 0.022). Improved progression-free and overall survival was found to be associated with pretreatment peripheral blood TCR clonality below the median. Small sample size (n ≈ 29) and many exploratory analyses mean the results are intended to be hypothesis-generating.

Recombination connected TRBV7-7 to TRBJ2-5; TRBD1 aligns with 7 central bases. This TCR was recovered from a man between 65 and 80 years old with urothelial cancer. This specimen was PBMCs, taken around atezolizumab (anti-PD-L1) treatment. CDR3 region: CASSLGTVQETQYF. The nucleotide sequence reads TGTGCTAGCAGCTTAGGGACAGTCCAAGAGACCCAGTACTTC.